The next 27 T cell receptor beta chains were all read from a single sample in a study of T cells in Graves' hyperthyroidism and ophthalmopathy. The source material, RNA transcripts, was used to amplify TCR beta CDR3 regions. TCR CDR3 underwent first-round RT-PCR with the HTBI primer set. TCRdb independently ran MiXCR on the multiplex PCR reads; one entry per CDR3 protein. Found here are about 620,000 distinct CDR3 sequences, 15% to 20% of them singletons; the top ten hold about 3.8%. The sequenced sample was blood. These receptors came from a woman in her twenties or thirties with Graves' hyperthyroidism.

This clonotype showed up just a few times. V is TRBV2 and J is TRBJ2-5, with TRBD2 matching over 8 bases. With V trimmed by 7 bases and J by 4 bases, 8 bases remained unmatched. The CDR3 spans 14 residues. CDR1 and CDR2 (germline): SNHLY, FYNNEI. CDR3 in DNA: TGTGCCAGCACCGGGACTAGTATGAGAGAGACCCAGTACTTC. Protein: CASTGTSMRETQYF. Full variable domain (remainder filled in from reference TRBV2 and TRBJ2-5): EPEVTQTPSHQVTQMGQEVILRCVPISNHLYFYWYRQILGQKVEFLVSFYNNEISEKSEIFDDQFSVERPDGSNFTLKIRSTKLEDSAMYFCASTGTSMRETQYFGPGTRLLVL.

In this sample, this clonotype turned up many times. This chain joins TRBV18 and TRBJ1-4; TRBD1 matches at 9 bases. The CDR3 spans 14 residues. J was trimmed by 8 bases and V by 4 bases; bases with no gene match: 5. In germline, CDR1 is KGHSH, CDR2 LQKENI. CDR3 coding DNA: TGTGCCAGCTCACTACAGGGGGCGCAGGAAAAACTGTTTTTT. It is translated as CASSLQGAQEKLFF.

This clonotype has more than one count but fewer than ten. The rearrangement links TRBV19 to TRBJ1-1; no reliable D call. This CDR3 region has 13 residues. Germline CDR1 LNHDA, CDR2 SQIVND (reference sequence). V was clipped by 9 bases and J by 11 bases, with 22 bases between them. CDR3 nucleotide sequence: TGTGCCAGCAGCACATGGAGCCGGGAGGCGGCTTTCTTT. Translating gives CASSTWSREAAFF.

The table lists this clonotype with a few counts. This rearrangement joins TRBV7-2 to TRBJ1-1; tentative D call: TRBD1 (5 bases). V was trimmed by 5 bases and J by 5 bases, leaving 21 bases between them. Germline V CDR1 and CDR2: SGHTA, FQGNSA. The CDR3 is 16 residues long. CDR3 nucleotide sequence: TGTGCCAGCAGCCCGGGATGGGGTCTCCAGGGTACTGAAGCTTTCTTT. This translates into CASSPGWGLQGTEAFF.

The genes are TRBV28 and TRBJ1-1, with D maybe TRBD1 (5 bases). CDR1 MDHEN and CDR2 SYDVKM come from the germline V gene. This CDR3 contains 14 residues. V was trimmed by 9 bases and J by 3 bases, leaving 17 bases between them. The CDR3 nucleotides read TGTGCCAGTAGGGACGGGGGGGGACACACTGAAGCTTTCTTT. Translating it yields CASRDGGGHTEAFF.

This clonotype was seen at least ten times. V usage is TRBV28 and J usage is TRBJ2-5; the D is unclear. Trimming removed 6 bases at V and 0 bases at J, with 14 bases between. Germline values: CDR1 MDHEN, CDR2 SYDVKM. The CDR3 covers 15 residues. CDR3 amino acids: CASSRGSAHQETQYF. CDR3 nucleotide sequence: TGTGCCAGCAGCCGTGGTTCCGCGCACCAAGAGACCCAGTACTTC.

This clonotype was observed a handful of times. The chain employs TRBV11-2 and TRBJ1-6; 8 nucleotides align to TRBD1. Germline CDR1 is SGHAT and CDR2 is FQNNGV. Losses at the gene ends were 1 base for V and 9 bases for J; bases not matched to a gene: 2. The CDR3 loop spans 14 amino acids. CDR3 in amino acids: CASSLGQGTSPLHF. DNA for the CDR3: TGTGCCAGCAGCTTAGGACAGGGGACTTCACCCCTCCACTTT.

The rearrangement uses TRBV6-1 and TRBJ2-7; D assignment may be TRBD1 or TRBD2 (6 bases each). The CDR3 loop spans 14 amino acids. Trimming stripped 6 bases from V and 5 bases from J, with 17 bases between. CDR1 MNHNS and CDR2 SASEGT come from the germline V gene. CDR3 nucleotides: TGTGCCAGCAGGGGGGCGGGGCGCACAGACGAGCAGTACTTC. Residues: CASRGAGRTDEQYF.

This rearrangement joins TRBV6-5 to TRBJ2-7; D remains ambiguous. The CDR3 totals 12 residues. V was pared by 2 bases and J by 3 bases, with 5 bases between. Germline CDR1 and CDR2: MNHEY and SVGAGI. The CDR3 region has the DNA TGTGCCAGCAGTTACGGGTTCTACGAGCAGTACTTC. It is translated as CASSYGFYEQYF.

This clonotype was seen a few times. The chain combines TRBV5-1 with TRBJ1-4; TRBD1 matches 10 bases. Germline V gene data show CDR1 as SGHRS and CDR2 as YFSETQ. The CDR3 runs 16 residues. V lost 1 base to trimming and J lost 8 bases; unmatched junction nucleotides: 8. CDR3 in DNA: TGCGCCAGCAGCTTGCGTCGAGGGACAGGGGAAGAAAAACTGTTTTTT. Encoded protein: CASSLRRGTGEEKLFF.

The V and J genes are TRBV7-2 and TRBJ1-1, with 7 bases matching TRBD1. Trimming removed 3 bases from V and 0 bases from J; junction bases left unmatched: 4. This CDR3 has 15 amino acids. Germline-derived CDR1 and CDR2 are SGHTA and FQGNSA. The CDR3, as DNA: TGTGCCAGCAGCTTCGGGACAGCGATGAACACTGAAGCTTTCTTT. It encodes CASSFGTAMNTEAFF.

The CDR3 here is CASSHKLAGVYNEQFF. CDR3 in DNA: TGTGCCAGCAGCCACAAACTAGCGGGAGTCTACAATGAGCAGTTCTTC. J is TRBJ2-1 and V is TRBV14, with 11 positions matching TRBD2. With V trimmed by 3 bases and J by 3 bases, 4 bases remained unmatched. This CDR3 is 16 amino acids long. Germline V gene data show CDR1 as SGHDN and CDR2 as FVKESK.

This clonotype was counted at least ten times. This chain uses TRBV6-1 with TRBJ2-1, with 12 nucleotides matching TRBD2. Germline trimming cut 4 bases from V and 8 bases from J; bases unmatched to any gene: 9. CDR3 length: 16 residues. Germline assignment: CDR1 MNHNS and CDR2 SASEGT. CDR3 sequence (DNA): TGTGCCAGCAGTGCCCCACTAGCGGGGGGTGGGGATGAGCAGTTCTTC. Amino acid sequence: CASSAPLAGGGDEQFF.

Many counts were recorded for this clonotype. The chain couples TRBV12-3 or TRBV12-4 to TRBJ1-4; 7 nucleotides align to TRBD1. V gave up 4 bases and J gave up 0 bases; unmatched junction bases: 2. The CDR3 loop spans 15 amino acids. The CDR3 here is CASSSGTATNEKLFF. The CDR3, as DNA: TGTGCCAGCAGTTCCGGGACAGCAACTAATGAAAAACTGTTTTTT.

The CDR3 DNA is TGCGCCAGCAGCCAAGATCAGGCAGCAACTAATGAAAAACTGTTTTTT. Amino acid sequence: CASSQDQAATNEKLFF. This chain joins TRBV4-3 and TRBJ1-4, with no clear D. The length of the CDR3 is 16 residues. Germline lookup yields CDR1 LGHNA and CDR2 YSLEER. V was trimmed by 0 bases and J by 0 bases, leaving 8 bases between them.

There are many counts of this clonotype. The chain links TRBV7-2 to TRBJ2-5, with D maybe TRBD1 (6 bases). The V end lost 6 bases, the J end lost 9 bases, and 14 bases lay between the germline ends. CDR1 and CDR2 from the germline V gene are SGHTA and FQGNSA. This CDR3 contains 12 residues. CDR3 coding DNA: TGTGCCAGCAGTCCAGCAGGGACATCCCAGTACTTC. Protein sequence: CASSPAGTSQYF.

Only a few counts were recorded for this clonotype. The chain uses TRBV20-1 and TRBJ2-4; TRBD2 agrees at 10 bases. The germline CDR1 and CDR2 sequences are DFQATT and SNEGSKA (reference sequence). CDR3 size: 16 residues. The CDR3 nucleotides are TGCAGCGCAACTAGGACTAGCGGTTTAGCCAAAAACATTCAGTACTTC. It encodes CSATRTSGLAKNIQYF.

V and J are TRBV5-1 and TRBJ2-7, with D perhaps matching TRBD1 (5 bases). Germline CDR1 SGHRS, CDR2 YFSETQ. The CDR3 consists of 16 residues. The ends were cut back, 2 bases at V and 5 bases at J, with 20 bases in the middle. CDR3: CASSFSPGLFVDEQYF. The CDR3 DNA is TGCGCCAGCAGCTTCTCACCAGGGTTGTTTGTAGACGAGCAGTACTTC. The variable domain in full, completed from reference TRBV5-1 and TRBJ2-7, reads KAGVTQTPRYLIKTRGQQVTLSCSPISGHRSVSWYQQTPGQGLQFLFEYFSETQRNKGNFPGRFSGRQFSNSRSEMNVSTLELGDSALYLCASSFSPGLFVDEQYFGPGTRLTVT.

This clonotype was seen repeatedly, ten times or more. The chain couples TRBV20-1 to TRBJ2-7, with 9 nucleotides matching TRBD1. V shed 5 bases, J shed 7 bases, and the junction held 15 bases outside the gene matches. CDR1 is DFQATT, CDR2 SNEGSKA, per germline (reference sequence). The CDR3 consists of 15 residues. The CDR3 bases are TGCAGTGCTGCCCCGTTTGGGACAGGGAGAGGAGAGCAGTACTTC. Protein: CSAAPFGTGRGEQYF.

This clonotype showed up many times. CDR3 in amino acids: CASSLWDGGISYNEQFF. The CDR3 DNA reads TGTGCCAGCAGCTTGTGGGACGGTGGGATCTCCTACAATGAGCAGTTCTTC. The J gene is TRBJ2-1, the V gene TRBV5-6; D assignment may be TRBD1 or TRBD2 (5 bases each). The CDR3 sequence is 17 residues long. CDR1 and CDR2 from the germline V gene are SGHDT and YYEEEE. V lost 1 base and J 0 bases, leaving 14 bases between the germline ends.

The V call is TRBV7-6, the J call TRBJ2-5; 15 bases line up with TRBD2. CDR1 and CDR2 (germline): SGHVS, FNYEAQ. With 4 bases clipped from V and 5 bases from J, the junction kept 5 bases outside the gene matches. This CDR3 is built from 16 residues. The CDR3 nucleotides are TGTGCCAGCAGCTCCGGACTAGCGGGAGGGATGGAGACCCAGTACTTC. Translation: CASSSGLAGGMETQYF.

This clonotype was seen repeatedly, ten times or more. The CDR3: CASSLAPSANTEAFF. CDR3 DNA sequence: TGCGCCAGCAGCTTGGCCCCGTCCGCGAACACTGAAGCTTTCTTT. The rearrangement joins TRBV5-1 to TRBJ1-1, with unresolved D. Germline assignment: CDR1 SGHRS and CDR2 YFSETQ. The CDR3 consists of 15 residues. Deletions cut 0 bases from V and 1 base from J, with 10 bases between. The whole variable domain, filled in from reference TRBV5-1 and TRBJ1-1, reads KAGVTQTPRYLIKTRGQQVTLSCSPISGHRSVSWYQQTPGQGLQFLFEYFSETQRNKGNFPGRFSGRQFSNSRSEMNVSTLELGDSALYLCASSLAPSANTEAFFGQGTRLTVV.

This clonotype has a count of ten or more. The V call is TRBV7-8, the J call TRBJ2-3, with D possibly being TRBD2 (7 bases). Between the trimmed V and J ends, which lost 2 bases and 1 base, there was a span of 13 bases. From germline, CDR1 is SGHVS and CDR2 FQNEAQ. The CDR3 length is 16 residues. CDR3 region: CASSLLGGGGTDTQYF. CDR3 DNA sequence: TGTGCCAGCAGCTTATTAGGGGGGGGGGGCACAGATACGCAGTATTTT.

CDR3 amino acids: CSVAGAQGANVLTF. In DNA form, the CDR3 reads TGCAGCGTTGCAGGGGCGCAAGGGGCCAACGTCCTGACTTTC. The V gene is TRBV29-1, the J gene TRBJ2-6; D perhaps matches TRBD1 (6 bases). The V gene lost 4 bases and the J gene lost 4 bases, with 11 bases spanning the gap. The CDR3 loop spans 14 amino acids. Germline V gene data show CDR1 as SQVTM and CDR2 as ANQGSEA.

This clonotype came up a few times. The V gene is TRBV12-3 or TRBV12-4, the J gene TRBJ2-7; 9 bases map to TRBD1. The CDR3 consists of 15 residues. V lost 6 bases, J lost 5 bases, and 11 bases stayed unmatched. The CDR3 sequence is CASSPWDRAGDEQYF. Here the CDR3 DNA reads TGTGCCAGCAGCCCCTGGGACAGGGCGGGTGACGAGCAGTACTTC.

This clonotype was recorded at least ten times. V usage is TRBV27 and J usage is TRBJ2-7; TRBD2 is a possible D gene (6 bases). CDR1 and CDR2 from the germline V gene are MNHEY and SMNVEV (reference sequence). V was pared by 2 bases and J by 3 bases, with 14 bases between. CDR3 size: 15 residues. The CDR3 sequence is CASSLLGDSGYEQYF. The CDR3 nucleotides read TGTGCCAGCAGTTTACTAGGAGATAGCGGCTACGAGCAGTACTTC.

This clonotype occurred many times. This chain connects TRBV2 to TRBJ2-7; D is uncertain. CDR1 is SNHLY and CDR2 is FYNNEI in the germline V gene. Trimming left V 3 bases short and J 5 bases short, with 8 bases between. This CDR3 has 12 amino acids. CDR3 sequence: CASSERQDEQYF. CDR3 nucleotide sequence: TGTGCCAGCAGTGAGAGACAAGACGAGCAGTACTTC.